The rows below give T cell receptor beta chains drawn from one sample of a study of T cell responses to AZD1222 COVID-19 vaccine. Sequencing used immunoSEQ multiplex PCR; TCRdb keeps in-frame clones, though not all of them. The sample includes approximately 110,000 clones, 75% to 90% seen only once; the top ten take about 5%. The input for sequencing was peripheral blood, taken on day 0 of AZD1222 vaccination. All receptors derive from an adult in good health. The CDR3 runs from the conserved cysteine through the conserved F or W. The order of the fields is V gene, J gene, clone size, D gene, CDR3 DNA, CDR3 protein. The D gene is left open where the match is weak. Clone sizes are given selectively: once, few, many, or a class where the clone is expanded.

v_call: TRBV5-4
j_call: TRBJ1-1
clone_size: .
d_call: .
cdr3_nt: TGTGCCAGCATTACCCGGGGGGACACTGAAGCTTTCTTT
cdr3_aa: CASITRGDTEAFF

v_call: TRBV6-2/TRBV6-3
j_call: TRBJ2-5
clone_size: .
d_call: TRBD1
cdr3_nt: TGTGCCAGCAGTTACTGGGGACAGCAGTACCAAGAGACCCAGTACTTC
cdr3_aa: CASSYWGQQYQETQYF

v_call: TRBV30
j_call: TRBJ1-1
clone_size: .
d_call: .
cdr3_nt: TGTGCCTGGAGTGTCGACGGGGACACTGAAGCTTTCTTT
cdr3_aa: CAWSVDGDTEAFF

v_call: TRBV28
j_call: TRBJ1-1
clone_size: .
d_call: .
cdr3_nt: TGTGCCAGCAGGGACCCCAGGGCTTTAAACACTGAAGCTTTCTTT
cdr3_aa: CASRDPRALNTEAFF

v_call: TRBV10-2
j_call: TRBJ2-1
clone_size: .
d_call: .
cdr3_nt: TGCGCCAGCAGTGAGTGGTCGGGACCCAACCCGAGGAGCTCCTACAATGAGCAGTTCTTC
cdr3_aa: CASSEWSGPNPRSSYNEQFF

v_call: TRBV10-3
j_call: TRBJ2-1
clone_size: .
d_call: TRBD2
cdr3_nt: TGTGCCATCAGTCAGCCGGGACTAGAGGTTAGGGAGCAGTTCTTC
cdr3_aa: CAISQPGLEVREQFF

v_call: TRBV6-5
j_call: TRBJ2-5
clone_size: .
d_call: TRBD2
cdr3_nt: TGTGCCAGCTCTGTAAGGCTAGCGGGCCAAGAGACCCAGTACTTC
cdr3_aa: CASSVRLAGQETQYF

v_call: TRBV9
j_call: TRBJ2-6
clone_size: .
d_call: TRBD2
cdr3_nt: TGTGCCAGCAGCGCGACTAGCGGGGTAGCTGGGGGGGCCAACGTCCTGACTTTC
cdr3_aa: CASSATSGVAGGANVLTF

v_call: TRBV19
j_call: TRBJ1-4
clone_size: .
d_call: .
cdr3_nt: TGTGCCAGTAGTATGCGGTCGGACCCTGCAACTAATGAAAAACTGTTTTTT
cdr3_aa: CASSMRSDPATNEKLFF

v_call: TRBV25-1
j_call: TRBJ2-7
clone_size: few
d_call: .
cdr3_nt: TGTGCCAGCAGTGAACAGGGCTACTACGAGCAGTACTTC
cdr3_aa: CASSEQGYYEQYF

v_call: TRBV9
j_call: TRBJ2-7
clone_size: .
d_call: .
cdr3_nt: TGTGCCAGCGGTAAGGAGGCCGACGAGCAGTACTTC
cdr3_aa: CASGKEADEQYF

v_call: TRBV13
j_call: TRBJ1-2
clone_size: .
d_call: .
cdr3_nt: TGTGCCAGCAGCCCCCTCGGAGGGGTTAACTATGGCTACACCTTC
cdr3_aa: CASSPLGGVNYGYTF

v_call: TRBV5-1
j_call: TRBJ1-5
clone_size: .
d_call: TRBD1
cdr3_nt: TGCGCCAGCAGCTTGGCCGGGCAGGGGGAACAGCCCCAGCATTTT
cdr3_aa: CASSLAGQGEQPQHF

v_call: TRBV5-4
j_call: TRBJ1-1
clone_size: .
d_call: .
cdr3_nt: TGTGCCAGCAGCTTCGGGACCGGATTTGAAGCTTTCTTT
cdr3_aa: CASSFGTGFEAFF

v_call: TRBV18
j_call: TRBJ1-2
clone_size: .
d_call: .
cdr3_nt: TGTGCCAGCTCACCAAGAATCGACACGAGCTATGGCTACACCTTC
cdr3_aa: CASSPRIDTSYGYTF

v_call: TRBV10-3
j_call: TRBJ2-7
clone_size: .
d_call: .
cdr3_nt: TGTGCCATCAGTGAGTCTGCAGGGTACGAGCAGTACTTC
cdr3_aa: CAISESAGYEQYF

v_call: TRBV30
j_call: TRBJ1-1
clone_size: .
d_call: .
cdr3_nt: TGTGCCTGGAGTTTTCTCGCTGAAGCTTTCTTT
cdr3_aa: CAWSFLAEAFF

v_call: TRBV25-1
j_call: TRBJ1-2
clone_size: few
d_call: .
cdr3_nt: TGTGCCAGCAGTGACTTAGGGGCCACAATTGGCTACACCTTC
cdr3_aa: CASSDLGATIGYTF

v_call: TRBV27
j_call: TRBJ2-3
clone_size: .
d_call: .
cdr3_nt: TGTGCCAGCAGTTTCTTAGCGGTCGGAGGGTCAGATACGCAGTATTTT
cdr3_aa: CASSFLAVGGSDTQYF

v_call: TRBV12-3/TRBV12-4
j_call: TRBJ1-1
clone_size: once
d_call: .
cdr3_nt: TGTGCCAGCAGTTTTCGAAGGGGTACTGAAGCTTTCTTT
cdr3_aa: CASSFRRGTEAFF

v_call: TRBV12-3/TRBV12-4
j_call: TRBJ1-2
clone_size: .
d_call: .
cdr3_nt: TGTGCCAGCAGCCCTACAGGGTTCGGCTACACCTTC
cdr3_aa: CASSPTGFGYTF

v_call: TRBV5-4
j_call: TRBJ1-1
clone_size: .
d_call: .
cdr3_nt: TGTGCCAGCAGCCCTAGGGCCACGGCGGGCGAAGCTTTCTTT
cdr3_aa: CASSPRATAGEAFF

v_call: TRBV18
j_call: TRBJ1-1
clone_size: .
d_call: TRBD1
cdr3_nt: TGTGCCAGCTCCCTGGGACAGAACATGAACACTGAAGCTTTCTTT
cdr3_aa: CASSLGQNMNTEAFF

v_call: TRBV27
j_call: TRBJ2-3
clone_size: .
d_call: TRBD2
cdr3_nt: TGTGCCAGCAGTTACGGGCGTCGACTAGCGGGCACAGATACGCAGTATTTT
cdr3_aa: CASSYGRRLAGTDTQYF

v_call: TRBV5-1
j_call: TRBJ1-1
clone_size: .
d_call: .
cdr3_nt: TGCGCCAGCAGCTTGGTTTTGGGGAACACTGAAGCTTTCTTT
cdr3_aa: CASSLVLGNTEAFF

v_call: TRBV30
j_call: TRBJ1-2
clone_size: .
d_call: .
cdr3_nt: TGTGCCTGGAGACCCCCCCTTGGCTACACCTTC
cdr3_aa: CAWRPPLGYTF

v_call: TRBV7-9
j_call: TRBJ2-1
clone_size: .
d_call: TRBD1
cdr3_nt: TGTGCCAGCAGCAGACTTCAAACAGGGGGCCATGAGCAGTTCTTC
cdr3_aa: CASSRLQTGGHEQFF

v_call: TRBV5-1
j_call: TRBJ2-5
clone_size: .
d_call: .
cdr3_nt: TGCGCCAGCAGCACTGGGGGCTCCCAAGAGACCCAGTACTTC
cdr3_aa: CASSTGGSQETQYF

v_call: TRBV6-5
j_call: TRBJ2-7
clone_size: few
d_call: .
cdr3_nt: TGTGCCAGCAGAACCGGGGCCTTCAGCTCCTACGAGCAGTACTTC
cdr3_aa: CASRTGAFSSYEQYF

v_call: TRBV18
j_call: TRBJ1-2
clone_size: .
d_call: .
cdr3_nt: TGTGCCAGCTCACCTCCTAATCATCCCAACTATGGCTACACCTTC
cdr3_aa: CASSPPNHPNYGYTF

v_call: TRBV7-6
j_call: TRBJ2-1
clone_size: few
d_call: TRBD2
cdr3_nt: TGTGCCAGCAGCTCCGGGACTACCTCCTACAATGAGCAGTTCTTC
cdr3_aa: CASSSGTTSYNEQFF

v_call: TRBV18
j_call: TRBJ1-6
clone_size: once
d_call: .
cdr3_nt: TGTGCCAGCTCACCAAGGGGCCAGGGCGCCTATAATTCACCCCTCCACTTT
cdr3_aa: CASSPRGQGAYNSPLHF

v_call: TRBV4-2
j_call: TRBJ2-5
clone_size: .
d_call: TRBD2
cdr3_nt: TGTGCCAGCAGCCTAAGCGGGGGGGTACAAGAGACCCAGTACTTC
cdr3_aa: CASSLSGGVQETQYF

v_call: TRBV6-5
j_call: TRBJ1-4
clone_size: .
d_call: TRBD1
cdr3_nt: TGTGCCAGCAGTTACAGTAGGGCAGGGGGAGAAAAACTGTTTTTT
cdr3_aa: CASSYSRAGGEKLFF

v_call: TRBV7-2
j_call: TRBJ1-6
clone_size: .
d_call: TRBD1
cdr3_nt: TGTGCCAGCAGCCAACACCCGACAGGGAATAATTCACCCCTCCACTTT
cdr3_aa: CASSQHPTGNNSPLHF

v_call: TRBV7-2
j_call: TRBJ2-1
clone_size: once
d_call: .
cdr3_nt: TGTGCCAGCAGCTCGCTCGGGACAAAGCAGTTCTTC
cdr3_aa: CASSSLGTKQFF

v_call: TRBV28
j_call: TRBJ2-7
clone_size: .
d_call: .
cdr3_nt: TGTGCCAGCAGAATGTACAGGACAGCAGCCTACGAGCAGTACTTC
cdr3_aa: CASRMYRTAAYEQYF

v_call: TRBV28
j_call: TRBJ1-1
clone_size: .
d_call: .
cdr3_nt: TGTGCCAGCAGTCCCCCCCCGGGGGGGACGGGGACTGAAGCTTTCTTT
cdr3_aa: CASSPPPGGTGTEAFF

v_call: TRBV4-1
j_call: TRBJ1-2
clone_size: .
d_call: .
cdr3_nt: TGCGCCAGCAGCCAGACGAGCCAGGGAGGAGATGGCTACACCTTC
cdr3_aa: CASSQTSQGGDGYTF

v_call: TRBV6-5
j_call: TRBJ2-3
clone_size: .
d_call: .
cdr3_nt: TGTGCCAGCAGTTTGGGGGGGCCAGATACGCAGTATTTT
cdr3_aa: CASSLGGPDTQYF

v_call: TRBV11-2
j_call: TRBJ2-3
clone_size: .
d_call: .
cdr3_nt: TGTGCCAGCAGCTCTAGGGACTTAAGCACAGATACGCAGTATTTT
cdr3_aa: CASSSRDLSTDTQYF

v_call: TRBV14
j_call: TRBJ2-1
clone_size: .
d_call: .
cdr3_nt: TGTGCCAGCAGCCAAGATTGGACGAAGCAGTTCTTC
cdr3_aa: CASSQDWTKQFF

v_call: TRBV19
j_call: TRBJ1-5
clone_size: few
d_call: .
cdr3_nt: TGTGCCAGTAGTATGGGAGGGGAATTTCAGCCCCAGCATTTT
cdr3_aa: CASSMGGEFQPQHF

v_call: TRBV7-2
j_call: TRBJ2-7
clone_size: .
d_call: .
cdr3_nt: TGTGCCAGCAGCCTCCCGACACAGAGGTTGGAGCAGTACTTC
cdr3_aa: CASSLPTQRLEQYF

v_call: TRBV4-1
j_call: TRBJ2-6
clone_size: few
d_call: TRBD1
cdr3_nt: TGCGCCAGCAGCCAACGGACAGGGACAGGGGCCAACGTCCTGACTTTC
cdr3_aa: CASSQRTGTGANVLTF

v_call: TRBV5-4
j_call: TRBJ2-5
clone_size: .
d_call: .
cdr3_nt: TGTGCCAGCAGCTTCTTACAGGGAGAAAACCAGTACTTC
cdr3_aa: CASSFLQGENQYF

v_call: TRBV6-5
j_call: TRBJ1-1
clone_size: .
d_call: .
cdr3_nt: TGTGCCAGCAGAGAGAACACTGAAGCTTTCTTT
cdr3_aa: CASRENTEAFF

v_call: TRBV5-1
j_call: TRBJ1-4
clone_size: .
d_call: TRBD1
cdr3_nt: TGCGCCAGCAGCTTTGGGACAGGATCCCTCGGGGATGAAAAACTGTTTTTT
cdr3_aa: CASSFGTGSLGDEKLFF